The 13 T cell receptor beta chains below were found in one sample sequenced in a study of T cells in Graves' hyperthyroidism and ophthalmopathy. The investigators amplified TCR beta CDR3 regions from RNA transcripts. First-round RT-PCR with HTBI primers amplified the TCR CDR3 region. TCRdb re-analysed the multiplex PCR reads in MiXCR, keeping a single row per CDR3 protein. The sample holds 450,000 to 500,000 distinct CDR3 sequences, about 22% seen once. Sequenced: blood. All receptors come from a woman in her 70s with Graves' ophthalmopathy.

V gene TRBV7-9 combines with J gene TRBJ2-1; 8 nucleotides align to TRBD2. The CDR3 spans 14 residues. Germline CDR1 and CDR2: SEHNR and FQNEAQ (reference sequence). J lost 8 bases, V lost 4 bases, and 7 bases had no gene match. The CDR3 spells CASSYGTSIDEQFF. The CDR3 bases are TGTGCCAGCAGCTACGGGACTAGTATCGATGAGCAGTTCTTC.

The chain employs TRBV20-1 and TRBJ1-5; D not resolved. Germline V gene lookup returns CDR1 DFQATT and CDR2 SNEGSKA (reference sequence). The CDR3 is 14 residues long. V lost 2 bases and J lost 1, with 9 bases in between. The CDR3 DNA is TGCAGTGCTAGAAGCCCAGGAAGCAATCAGCCCCAGCATTTT. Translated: CSARSPGSNQPQHF.

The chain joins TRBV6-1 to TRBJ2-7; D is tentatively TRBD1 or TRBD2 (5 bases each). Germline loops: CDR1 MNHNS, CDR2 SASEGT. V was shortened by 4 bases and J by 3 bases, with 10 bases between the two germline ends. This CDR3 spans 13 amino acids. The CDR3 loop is CASSGGVVYEQYF. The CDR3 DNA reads TGTGCCAGCAGTGGAGGGGTGGTCTACGAGCAGTACTTC.

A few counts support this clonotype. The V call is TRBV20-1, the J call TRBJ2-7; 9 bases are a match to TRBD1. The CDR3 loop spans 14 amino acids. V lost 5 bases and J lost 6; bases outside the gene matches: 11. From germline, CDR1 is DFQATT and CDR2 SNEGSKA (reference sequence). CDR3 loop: CSAATGTGISEQYF. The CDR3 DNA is TGCAGTGCTGCGACCGGGACAGGGATCTCCGAGCAGTACTTC.

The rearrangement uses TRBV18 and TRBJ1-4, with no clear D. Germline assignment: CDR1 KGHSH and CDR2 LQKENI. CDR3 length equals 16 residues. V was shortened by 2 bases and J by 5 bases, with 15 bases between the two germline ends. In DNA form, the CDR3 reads TGTGCCAGCTCACCAGGGCTAGGACGGTTAAATGAAAAACTGTTTTTT. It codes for CASSPGLGRLNEKLFF. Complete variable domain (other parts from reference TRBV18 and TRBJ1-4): NAGVMQNPRHLVRRRGQEARLRCSPMKGHSHVYWYRQLPEEGLKFMVYLQKENIIDESGMPKERFSAEFPKEGPSILRIQQVVRGDSAAYFCASSPGLGRLNEKLFFGSGTQLSVL.

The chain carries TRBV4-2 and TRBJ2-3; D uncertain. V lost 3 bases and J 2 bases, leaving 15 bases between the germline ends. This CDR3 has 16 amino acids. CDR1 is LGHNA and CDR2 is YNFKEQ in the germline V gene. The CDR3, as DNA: TGTGCCAGCAGCCACACCGTTCTGGGTTCCACAGATACGCAGTATTTT. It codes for CASSHTVLGSTDTQYF.

The DNA for the CDR3 is TGTGCCAGTAGTTGGGGGACTAGTTCCTATGAGCAGTTCTTC. Amino acids: CASSWGTSSYEQFF. The rearrangement uses TRBV19 and TRBJ2-1; 8 nucleotides agree with TRBD2. The CDR3 spans 14 residues. The J segment lost 8 bases and the V segment lost 5 bases, leaving 8 bases of the junction unmatched. Germline V gene data show CDR1 as LNHDA and CDR2 as SQIVND (reference sequence).

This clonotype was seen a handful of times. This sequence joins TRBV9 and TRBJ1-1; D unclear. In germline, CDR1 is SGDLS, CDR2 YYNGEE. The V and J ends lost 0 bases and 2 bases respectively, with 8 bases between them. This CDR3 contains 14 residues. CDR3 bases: TGTGCCAGCAGCGTAGACAGCGGTAACACTGAAGCTTTCTTT. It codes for CASSVDSGNTEAFF.

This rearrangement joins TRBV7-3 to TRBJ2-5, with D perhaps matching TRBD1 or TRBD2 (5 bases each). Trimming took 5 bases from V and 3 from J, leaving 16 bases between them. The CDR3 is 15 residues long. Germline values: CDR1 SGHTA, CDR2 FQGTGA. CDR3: CASSQWWGCEETQYF. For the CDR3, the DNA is TGTGCCAGCAGCCAGTGGTGGGGGTGTGAAGAGACCCAGTACTTC.

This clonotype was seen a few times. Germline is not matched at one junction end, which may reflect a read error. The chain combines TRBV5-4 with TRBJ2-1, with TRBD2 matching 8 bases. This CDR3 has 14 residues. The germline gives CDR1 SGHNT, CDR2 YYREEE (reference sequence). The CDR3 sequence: CASGRGSSYNEQFF. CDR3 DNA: TGCGCCTCCGGGAGGGGGAGCTCCTACAATGAGCAGTTCTTC.

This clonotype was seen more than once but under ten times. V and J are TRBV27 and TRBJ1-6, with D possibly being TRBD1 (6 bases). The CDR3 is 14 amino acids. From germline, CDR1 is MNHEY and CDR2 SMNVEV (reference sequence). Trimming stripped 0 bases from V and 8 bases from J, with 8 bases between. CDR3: CASSLSGGDSPLHF. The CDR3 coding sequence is TGTGCCAGCAGTTTATCAGGGGGAGATTCACCCCTCCACTTT.

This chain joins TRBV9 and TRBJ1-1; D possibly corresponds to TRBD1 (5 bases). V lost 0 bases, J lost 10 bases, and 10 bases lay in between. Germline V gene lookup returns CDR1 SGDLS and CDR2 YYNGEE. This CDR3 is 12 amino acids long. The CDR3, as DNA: TGTGCCAGCAGCGTAGAGGAGGGGAGAGCTTTCTTT. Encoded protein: CASSVEEGRAFF.

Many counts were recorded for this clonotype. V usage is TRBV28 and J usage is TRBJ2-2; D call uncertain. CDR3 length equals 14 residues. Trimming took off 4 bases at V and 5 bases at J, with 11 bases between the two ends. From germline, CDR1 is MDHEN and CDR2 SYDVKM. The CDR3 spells CASSSPSITGELFF. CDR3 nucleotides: TGTGCCAGCAGTTCCCCCTCGATTACCGGGGAGCTGTTTTTT.